These 13 T cell receptor beta chains were all obtained from the same sample, sequenced in a study of cytomegalovirus exposure and HLA in healthy donors. Assay: immunoSEQ multiplex PCR; the TCRdb copy retains only in-frame clones and omits some. Among 200,000 to 250,000 clones listed, roughly 88% were seen once. Sample: PBMCs. The receptors here all came from a young woman in good health and CMV-seropositive.

V is TRBV11-3 and J is TRBJ2-1; TRBD2 matches 12 bases. Germline CDR1 reads SGHNT; CDR2 reads YENEEA. V lost 1 base, J lost 5 bases, and 15 bases stayed unmatched. This CDR3 has 20 amino acids. The CDR3 DNA sequence: TGTGCCAGCAGCTTAGTTCGACTAGCGGGAGCCTCCACACGGGACAATGAGCAGTTCTTC. Its protein product is CASSLVRLAGASTRDNEQFF.

V gene TRBV27 combines with J gene TRBJ1-1; tentatively, D is TRBD1 (6 bases). The CDR3 is 14 amino acids. Trimming took 0 bases from V and 6 from J, leaving 11 bases between them. The germline gives CDR1 MNHEY, CDR2 SMNVEV (reference sequence). This CDR3 reads CASSLSRTVSEAFF. DNA for the CDR3: TGTGCCAGCAGTTTATCGAGGACAGTTTCTGAAGCTTTCTTT.

The chain is built from TRBV19 and TRBJ1-2, with a possible D match to TRBD1 (5 bases). Germline CDR1 and CDR2: LNHDA and SQIVND (reference sequence). V dropped 2 bases and J dropped 4 bases, with 11 bases sitting between them. This CDR3 spans 14 amino acids. The CDR3: CASSIIPDSYGYTF. CDR3 bases: TGTGCCAGTAGTATAATCCCCGACAGCTATGGCTACACCTTC.

J is TRBJ2-2 and V is TRBV14; the match to TRBD1 covers 10 bases. Germline-derived CDR1 and CDR2 are SGHDN and FVKESK. The CDR3 covers 22 residues. Trimming at V came to 0 bases and at J to 7 bases, leaving 23 bases not matched to a gene. DNA for the CDR3: TGTGCCAGCAGCCAAGATTTGGAGGTGACAGGGGGCCGGACAACTACCGGCGGGGAGCTGTTTTTT. Amino acids: CASSQDLEVTGGRTTTGGELFF.

The V gene is TRBV7-9, the J gene TRBJ1-1; 7 bases fit TRBD1. The CDR3 contains 15 residues. J lost 1 base, V lost 4 bases, and 6 bases had no gene match. Looked up from germline, CDR1 is SEHNR and CDR2 is FQNEAQ (reference sequence). CDR3 sequence: CASSSTGVPNTEAFF. CDR3 sequence (DNA): TGTGCCAGCAGCTCCACAGGGGTCCCGAACACTGAAGCTTTCTTT.

This clone was counted a few times. CDR3 in DNA: TGTGCCTGGAGTGTATACGGCAGGGGGCCCGAGCAGTACTTC. Translating gives CAWSVYGRGPEQYF. The V and J genes are TRBV30 and TRBJ2-7, with 8 bases aligning to TRBD1. V lost 0 bases and J lost 6; bases outside the gene matches: 7. Germline assignment: CDR1 GTSNPN and CDR2 SVGIG (reference sequence). The CDR3 is 14 residues long.

This clone was seen a handful of times. Germline and junction disagree at one end, which may indicate a read error. This chain links TRBV9 with TRBJ1-1; a weak D match, TRBD1 (5 bases). The CDR3 totals 11 residues. Germline V gene data show CDR1 as SGDLS and CDR2 as YYNGEE. The CDR3, as DNA: TGTGCCAGCAGCCCTTCCGGGACGCTGGAGTTT. This sequence encodes CASSPSGTLEF.

This chain links TRBV5-1 with TRBJ2-3; 11 bases match TRBD2. Germline V gene sequence: CDR1 SGHRS, CDR2 YFSETQ. V dropped 4 bases and J dropped 5; count of bases not matched to a gene: 9. The CDR3 is 16 amino acids. The CDR3 is CASSIILAGVEDTQYF. DNA for the CDR3: TGCGCCAGCAGCATAATACTAGCGGGAGTTGAAGATACGCAGTATTTT.

J is TRBJ1-1 and V is TRBV20-1; possible D gene TRBD1, 5 bases. CDR1 is DFQATT and CDR2 is SNEGSKA in the germline V gene (reference sequence). V was clipped by 3 bases and J by 10 bases, with 12 bases between them. The CDR3 sequence is 11 residues long. CDR3 amino acids: CSARDNRVAFF. In DNA form, the CDR3 reads TGCAGTGCTAGGGACAATCGGGTAGCTTTCTTT.

The chain employs TRBV7-2 and TRBJ1-3; D is unclear. The CDR3 sequence is 14 residues long. Deletions cut 5 bases from V and 0 bases from J, with 8 bases between. Germline CDR1 and CDR2: SGHTA and FQGNSA. The CDR3 sequence: CASSPRRSGNTIYF. The CDR3 DNA reads as TGTGCCAGCAGCCCTCGGCGCTCTGGAAACACCATATATTTT.

The V gene is TRBV4-1, the J gene TRBJ2-7; D uncertain. Trimming cost V 3 bases and J 7 bases, with 19 bases left between them. This CDR3 is built from 15 residues. Germline CDR1 is MGHRA and CDR2 is YSYEKL. This CDR3 is CASSQQRERLGEQYF. The CDR3 nucleotides are TGCGCCAGCAGCCAGCAAAGGGAACGTTTGGGGGAGCAGTACTTC.

The chain has TRBV9 and TRBJ1-1; D is ambiguous. V shed 4 bases and J shed 2 bases, with 15 bases lying between them. The V gene's germline CDR1 is SGDLS and CDR2 YYNGEE. CDR3 length: 15 residues. CDR3 in amino acids: CASSPPTATNTEAFF. CDR3 DNA sequence: TGTGCCAGCAGCCCGCCCACGGCTACCAACACTGAAGCTTTCTTT.

The chain links TRBV4-1 to TRBJ2-1; 8 nucleotides match TRBD2. The CDR3 is 16 amino acids. The J segment lost 4 bases and the V segment lost 2 bases, leaving 7 bases of the junction unmatched. Germline CDR1 and CDR2: MGHRA and YSYEKL. CDR3 loop: CASSQPQAGVYNEQFF. The CDR3 nucleotides are TGCGCCAGCAGCCAACCCCAAGCGGGAGTGTACAATGAGCAGTTCTTC.